This T cell receptor (beta chain) comes out of a study of early T cells in non-severe SARS-CoV-2 infection. Germline loops: CDR1 SQVTM, CDR2 ANQGSEA. Trimming took off 8 bases at V and 1 base at J, with 13 bases between the two ends. The CDR3 is 13 amino acids. TCRdb re-analysed the 5' RACE reads in MiXCR, keeping a single row per CDR3 protein. Of more than 75,000 distinct CDR3 sequences in the sample, over 10% were seen once. The J gene is TRBJ2-3, the V gene TRBV29-1; possibly TRBD1 for D (6 bases). Sequencing was carried out using whole blood. The origin of this receptor is an adult who was a healthcare worker with PCR-confirmed SARS-CoV-2 infection or an uninfected control (not recorded which). CDR3 nucleotides: TGCAGCCTGTGGACAGAAGGCACAGATACGCAGTATTTT. It encodes CSLWTEGTDTQYF.